The rows below give T cell receptor beta chains drawn from one sample of a study of cytomegalovirus exposure and HLA in healthy donors. Sequencing used immunoSEQ multiplex PCR; TCRdb keeps in-frame clones, though not all of them. The table lists some 140,000 clones, approximately 79% of them singletons, with 8.8% in the top ten. The sample comprised PBMCs. These TCRs come from a woman in her forties or fifties in good health and CMV-seropositive. Each CDR3 is given with its conserved first and last residue. Fields, in order: J gene, clone size, V gene, D gene, CDR3 protein, CDR3 DNA. A D gene is named only where the DNA matches it firmly. Size is omitted from some rows. Given values are once, few, many or a class for expanded clones.

>TRBJ1-5|.|TRBV6-5|.
CASGGAGNQPQHF
TGTGCCAGCGGGGGGGCGGGAAATCAGCCCCAGCATTTT
>TRBJ1-1|.|TRBV5-1|.
CASSFGTGGTEAFF
TGCGCCAGCAGCTTTGGGACGGGGGGGACTGAAGCTTTCTTT
>TRBJ2-5|.|TRBV5-1|TRBD2
CASSLGPAGDQETQYF
TGCGCCAGCAGCTTGGGTCCAGCGGGGGATCAAGAGACCCAGTACTTC
>TRBJ1-4|.|TRBV19|TRBD1
CASSILGTGRIKTNEKLFF
TGTGCCAGTAGTATATTGGGGACAGGGCGTATTAAAACTAATGAAAAACTGTTTTTT
>TRBJ1-2|.|TRBV30|.
CAWSVSSNYGYTF
TGTGCCTGGAGTGTTTCCTCTAACTATGGCTACACCTTC
>TRBJ1-5|few|TRBV7-9|.
CASSFPNQPQHF
TGTGCCAGCAGCTTTCCTAATCAGCCCCAGCATTTT
>TRBJ1-2|.|TRBV7-3|.
CASSSSLARQPGGYTF
TGTGCCAGCAGCTCTTCTTTAGCCAGACAGCCTGGGGGCTACACCTTC
>TRBJ2-1|.|TRBV6-6|TRBD1
CASSFSRGLYNEQFF
TGTGCCAGCAGTTTCAGCAGGGGGCTCTACAATGAGCAGTTCTTC
>TRBJ1-2|.|TRBV28|.
CASSPTGLYGYTF
TGTGCCAGCAGTCCAACGGGATTATACGGCTACACCTTC
>TRBJ2-7|.|TRBV20-1|.
CSASDSEQYF
TGCAGTGCTAGCGACAGCGAGCAGTACTTC
>TRBJ1-1|.|TRBV9|TRBD1
CASSALDRVNTEAFF
TGTGCCAGCAGCGCCTTGGACAGGGTAAACACTGAAGCTTTCTTT
>TRBJ1-2|.|TRBV5-1|TRBD1
CASTTLTGDNGYTF
TGCGCCAGCACTACTCTGACAGGGGATAATGGCTACACCTTC
>TRBJ1-6|.|TRBV25-1|.
CASSEYSGQRNSPLHF
TGTGCCAGCAGTGAATATTCAGGACAGAGGAATTCACCCCTCCACTTT
>TRBJ1-5|.|TRBV6-6|.
CASSYVVGGVLEHF
TGTGCCAGCAGTTACGTTGTAGGAGGGGTCCTGGAACATTTT
>TRBJ2-1|.|TRBV9|.
CASSVGAGSSYNEQFF
TGTGCCAGCAGCGTAGGCGCGGGGAGCTCCTACAATGAGCAGTTCTTC
>TRBJ2-1|.|TRBV6-5|TRBD2
CASKLAGGSSNEQFF
TGTGCCAGCAAGCTGGCGGGGGGATCAAGCAATGAGCAGTTCTTC
>TRBJ2-2|.|TRBV5-1|.
CASSLSTTNTGELFF
TGCGCCAGCAGCTTGTCTACTACAAACACCGGGGAGCTGTTTTTT
>TRBJ1-1|.|TRBV20-1|.
CSAVRVTEAFF
TGCAGCGCTGTCCGGGTGACTGAAGCTTTCTTT
>TRBJ2-2|few|TRBV28|.
CASSFLNGAGELFF
TGTGCCAGCAGTTTTCTGAACGGGGCCGGGGAGCTGTTTTTT
>TRBJ2-1|.|TRBV7-2|.
CASSYRGGNEQFF
TGTGCCAGCAGCTACCGAGGGGGTAATGAGCAGTTCTTC
>TRBJ1-5|.|TRBV28|.
CASREAQGLNQPQHF
TGTGCCAGCAGAGAGGCACAGGGTCTCAATCAGCCCCAGCATTTT
>TRBJ2-7|.|TRBV6-6|TRBD1
CASRRPGQGVDEQYF
TGTGCCAGCAGGCGACCGGGACAGGGAGTCGACGAGCAGTACTTC
>TRBJ2-7|.|TRBV18|.
CASSPPEARISLYEQYF
TGTGCCAGCTCACCACCGGAGGCCCGCATCTCTTTATACGAGCAGTACTTC
>TRBJ2-2|.|TRBV4-1|TRBD1
CASSQPVGTGTGELFF
TGCGCCAGCAGCCAACCCGTGGGGACAGGGACTGGGGAGCTGTTTTTT
>TRBJ1-1|few|TRBV6-5|.
CASSGDRPYTEAFF
TGTGCCAGCAGTGGCGACAGGCCATACACTGAAGCTTTCTTT